These 4 T cell receptor beta chains came from one sample sequenced in a study of blood T cell repertoires in COVID-19. Measured with immunoSEQ multiplex PCR; TCRdb has only the in-frame clones, and not every one. Found here are 65,000 to 75,000 clones, about three quarters of them singletons; the top ten hold approximately 15%. The specimen sequenced was peripheral blood. Every receptor here comes from a man older than 75 with acute or convalescent COVID-19.

This clone was counted once. The chain has TRBV4-3 and TRBJ2-7; D possibly corresponds to TRBD2 (6 bases). V was trimmed by 2 bases and J by 3 bases, leaving 14 bases between them. The CDR3 spans 15 residues. From germline, CDR1 is LGHNA and CDR2 YSLEER. Written as DNA, the CDR3 is TGCGCCAGCAGCCAATCGGACTACGAGAACTACGAGCAGTACTTC. Encoded protein: CASSQSDYENYEQYF.

The genes are TRBV30 and TRBJ1-2, with D tentatively TRBD1 (5 bases). CDR1 is GTSNPN, CDR2 SVGIG, per germline (reference sequence). V was pared by 0 bases and J by 8 bases, with 13 bases between. This CDR3 is 13 amino acids long. DNA for the CDR3: TGTGCCTGGAGTGTACAGGATGGAAGGGGCTACACCTTC. This sequence encodes CAWSVQDGRGYTF.

The genes are TRBV6-5 and TRBJ1-1; 8 nucleotides line up with TRBD1. The germline CDR1 and CDR2 sequences are MNHEY and SVGAGI. The CDR3 spans 15 residues. V shed 4 bases, J shed 8 bases, and the junction held 12 bases outside the gene matches. CDR3 protein: CASSSNRTGKHEAFF. As DNA, the CDR3 is TGTGCCAGCAGTTCCAACCGGACAGGGAAGCACGAAGCTTTCTTT.

The chain links TRBV11-3 to TRBJ2-1; 13 bases fit TRBD2. Germline V gene lookup returns CDR1 SGHNT and CDR2 YENEEA. The CDR3 has 16 amino acids. The V segment lost 2 bases and the J segment 8 bases; nucleotides outside the gene matches: 6. CDR3 residues: CASSLRTSGRVDEQFF. CDR3 DNA: TGTGCCAGCAGCTTACGTACTAGCGGGAGGGTGGATGAGCAGTTCTTC.